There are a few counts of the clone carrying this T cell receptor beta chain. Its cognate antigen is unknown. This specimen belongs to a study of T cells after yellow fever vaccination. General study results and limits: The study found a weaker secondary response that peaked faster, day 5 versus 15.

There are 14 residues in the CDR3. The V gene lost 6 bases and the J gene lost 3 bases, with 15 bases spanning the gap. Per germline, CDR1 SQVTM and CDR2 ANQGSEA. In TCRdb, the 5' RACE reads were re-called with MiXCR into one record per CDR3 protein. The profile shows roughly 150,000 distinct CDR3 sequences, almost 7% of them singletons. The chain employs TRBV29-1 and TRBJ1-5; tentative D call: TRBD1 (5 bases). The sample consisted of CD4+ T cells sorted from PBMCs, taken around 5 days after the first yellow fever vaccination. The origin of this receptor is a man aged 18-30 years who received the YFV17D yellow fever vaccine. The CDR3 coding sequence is TGCAGCGTCAAAAACACGGGGGACAATCAGCCCCAGCATTTT. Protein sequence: CSVKNTGDNQPQHF.